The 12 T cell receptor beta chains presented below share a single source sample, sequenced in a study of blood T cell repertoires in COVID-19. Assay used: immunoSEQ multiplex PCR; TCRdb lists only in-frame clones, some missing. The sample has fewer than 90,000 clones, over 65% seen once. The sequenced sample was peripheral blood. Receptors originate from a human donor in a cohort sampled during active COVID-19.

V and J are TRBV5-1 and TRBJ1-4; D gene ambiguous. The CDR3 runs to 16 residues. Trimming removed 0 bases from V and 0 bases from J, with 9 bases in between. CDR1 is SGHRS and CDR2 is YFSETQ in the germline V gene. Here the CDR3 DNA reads TGCGCCAGCAGCTTGGTCGCGGGCACAACTAATGAAAAACTGTTTTTT. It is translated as CASSLVAGTTNEKLFF.

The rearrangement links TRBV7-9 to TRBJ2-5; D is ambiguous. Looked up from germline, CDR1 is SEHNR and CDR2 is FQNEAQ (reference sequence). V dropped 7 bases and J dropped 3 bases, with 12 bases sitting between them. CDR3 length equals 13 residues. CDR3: CASNSVRKETQYF. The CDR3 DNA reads TGTGCCAGCAACTCGGTGAGGAAAGAGACCCAGTACTTC.

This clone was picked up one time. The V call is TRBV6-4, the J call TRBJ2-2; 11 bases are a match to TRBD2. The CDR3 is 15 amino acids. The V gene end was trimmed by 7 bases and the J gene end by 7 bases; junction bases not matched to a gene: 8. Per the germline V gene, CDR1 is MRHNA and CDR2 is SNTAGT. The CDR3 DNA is TGTGCCAGCAAGAGGCTAGCGGGAGGAGTCGGGGAGCTGTTTTTT. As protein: CASKRLAGGVGELFF.

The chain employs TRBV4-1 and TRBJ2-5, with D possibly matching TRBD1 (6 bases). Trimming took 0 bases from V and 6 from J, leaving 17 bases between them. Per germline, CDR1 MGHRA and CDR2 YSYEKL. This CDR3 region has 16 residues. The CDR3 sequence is CASSQELVRQVKTQYF. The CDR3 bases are TGCGCCAGCAGCCAAGAATTGGTCCGACAGGTAAAGACCCAGTACTTC.

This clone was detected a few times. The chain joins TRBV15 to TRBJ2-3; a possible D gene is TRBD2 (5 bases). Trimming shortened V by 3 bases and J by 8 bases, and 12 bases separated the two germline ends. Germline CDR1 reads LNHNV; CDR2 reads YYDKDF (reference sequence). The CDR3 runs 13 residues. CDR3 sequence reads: CATSRDRDGTQYF. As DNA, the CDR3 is TGTGCCACCAGCAGGGATCGGGATGGTACGCAGTATTTT.

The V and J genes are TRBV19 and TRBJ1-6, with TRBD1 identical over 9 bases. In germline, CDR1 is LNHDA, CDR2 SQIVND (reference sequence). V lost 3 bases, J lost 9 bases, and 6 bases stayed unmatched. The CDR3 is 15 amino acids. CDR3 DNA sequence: TGTGCCAGTAGTATCTTACAGGGGGCCGGTTCACCCCTCCACTTT. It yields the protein CASSILQGAGSPLHF.

CDR3 DNA sequence: TGTGCCAGCAGTCCTTGGGGTGTAGGGGCGTCTAATGAAAAACTGTTTTTT. Its translation is CASSPWGVGASNEKLFF. The chain joins TRBV27 to TRBJ1-4, with D perhaps TRBD1 (5 bases). CDR3 length equals 17 residues. Trimming pared 5 bases from V and 3 bases from J, leaving 19 bases between. Germline loops: CDR1 MNHEY, CDR2 SMNVEV (reference sequence).

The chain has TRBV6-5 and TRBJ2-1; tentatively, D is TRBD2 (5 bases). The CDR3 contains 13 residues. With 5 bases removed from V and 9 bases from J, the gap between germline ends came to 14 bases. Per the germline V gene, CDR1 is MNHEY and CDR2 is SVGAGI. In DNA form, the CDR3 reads TGTGCCAGCAGTCAGAGCGGACTGGGTGAGCAGTTCTTC. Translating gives CASSQSGLGEQFF.

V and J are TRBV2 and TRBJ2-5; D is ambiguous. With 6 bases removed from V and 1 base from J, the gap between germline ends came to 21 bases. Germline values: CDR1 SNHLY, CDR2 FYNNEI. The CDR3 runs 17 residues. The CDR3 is CASSLIGKQLLQETQYF. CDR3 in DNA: TGTGCCAGCAGCCTAATTGGTAAACAGCTCCTCCAAGAGACCCAGTACTTC.

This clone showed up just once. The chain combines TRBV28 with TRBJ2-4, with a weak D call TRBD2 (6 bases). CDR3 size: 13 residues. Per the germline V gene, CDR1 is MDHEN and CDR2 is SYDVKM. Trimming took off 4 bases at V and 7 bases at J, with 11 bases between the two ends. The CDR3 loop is CASSSSGRNIQYF. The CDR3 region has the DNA TGTGCCAGCAGTTCGTCAGGGAGGAACATTCAGTACTTC.

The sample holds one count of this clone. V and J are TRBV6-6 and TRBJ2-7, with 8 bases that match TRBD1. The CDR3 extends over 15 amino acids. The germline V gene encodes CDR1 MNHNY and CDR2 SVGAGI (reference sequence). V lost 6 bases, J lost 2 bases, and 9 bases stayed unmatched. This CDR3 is CASRLSQGETYEQYF. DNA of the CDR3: TGTGCCAGCAGGTTATCACAGGGGGAAACCTACGAGCAGTACTTC.

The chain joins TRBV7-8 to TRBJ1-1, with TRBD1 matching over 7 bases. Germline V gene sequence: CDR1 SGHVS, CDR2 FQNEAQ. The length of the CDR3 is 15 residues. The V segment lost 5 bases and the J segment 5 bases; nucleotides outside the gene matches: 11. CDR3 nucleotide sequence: TGTGCCAGCAGCCCTTGGGGGCAGGGGGGTACTGAAGCTTTCTTT. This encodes CASSPWGQGGTEAFF.